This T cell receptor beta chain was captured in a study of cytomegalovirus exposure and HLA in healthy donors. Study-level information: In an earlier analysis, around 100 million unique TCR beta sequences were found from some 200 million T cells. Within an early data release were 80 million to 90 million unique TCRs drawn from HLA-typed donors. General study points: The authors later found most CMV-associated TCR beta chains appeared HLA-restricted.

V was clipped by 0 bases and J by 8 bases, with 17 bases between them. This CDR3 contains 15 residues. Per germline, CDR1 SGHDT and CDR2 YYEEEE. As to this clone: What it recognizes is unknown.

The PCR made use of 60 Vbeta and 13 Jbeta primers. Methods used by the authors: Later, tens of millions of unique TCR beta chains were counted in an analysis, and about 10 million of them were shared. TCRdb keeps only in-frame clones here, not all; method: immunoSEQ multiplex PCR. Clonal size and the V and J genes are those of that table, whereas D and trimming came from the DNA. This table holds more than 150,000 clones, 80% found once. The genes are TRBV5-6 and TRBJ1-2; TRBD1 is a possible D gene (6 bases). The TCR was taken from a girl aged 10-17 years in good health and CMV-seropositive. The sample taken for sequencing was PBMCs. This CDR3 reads CASSLGPAGDGGYTF. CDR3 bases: TGTGCCAGCAGCTTGGGCCCCGCAGGGGATGGCGGCTACACCTTC.